The source of this T cell receptor (beta chain) is a study of shared clonotypes between healthy human individuals. Assay: immunoSEQ multiplex PCR; the TCRdb copy retains only in-frame clones and omits some. This repertoire shows millions of clones, about 95% found once; its top ten account for roughly 1.1%. On this clone itself: Its antigen is undetermined.

The study, taken as a whole, reports: Among four donors, approximately 5% of naive CD4 clonotypes were found in common.

This CDR3 comprises 14 residues. Germline-derived CDR1 and CDR2 are LNHDA and SQIVND (reference sequence). V lost 5 bases to trimming and J lost 6 bases, with 14 bases between them. CD45RO-negative, CCR7-positively selected cells formed the naive CD8 fraction, excluding terminally differentiated effector memory CD45RA+ cells. This sequence joins TRBV19 and TRBJ1-5; possible D gene TRBD1, 5 bases. The source material was naive CD8+ T cells sorted from blood. The receptor was derived from a man between 18 and 35 years old in good health. The CDR3 here is CASSLGGGGQPQHF. Written as DNA, the CDR3 is TGTGCCAGTAGTTTAGGTGGGGGGGGTCAGCCCCAGCATTTT.